The sequence of this T cell receptor (beta chain) was determined in a study of cytomegalovirus exposure and HLA in healthy donors. General observations from the study: Several of the most significant clusters were apparently associated with common viral pathogens in a later analysis.

Deletions cut 4 bases from V and 0 bases from J, with 8 bases between. CDR3 length: 13 amino acids. Germline CDR1 and CDR2: SQVTM and ANQGSEA. As to this clone: Antigen unknown.

PCR involved 60 Vbeta and 13 Jbeta primers. TCRdb's table, derived via immunoSEQ multiplex PCR, lists solely in-frame clones and lacks some. The sample yields tens of thousands of clones, approximately 70% seen once. The chain has TRBV29-1 and TRBJ2-3; D remains ambiguous. Material: PBMCs. The source of this sequence is a man in his fifties or sixties in good health and CMV-seronegative. The CDR3 loop is CSVAPRSTDTQYF. CDR3 in DNA: TGCAGCGTTGCGCCCAGGAGCACAGATACGCAGTATTTT.